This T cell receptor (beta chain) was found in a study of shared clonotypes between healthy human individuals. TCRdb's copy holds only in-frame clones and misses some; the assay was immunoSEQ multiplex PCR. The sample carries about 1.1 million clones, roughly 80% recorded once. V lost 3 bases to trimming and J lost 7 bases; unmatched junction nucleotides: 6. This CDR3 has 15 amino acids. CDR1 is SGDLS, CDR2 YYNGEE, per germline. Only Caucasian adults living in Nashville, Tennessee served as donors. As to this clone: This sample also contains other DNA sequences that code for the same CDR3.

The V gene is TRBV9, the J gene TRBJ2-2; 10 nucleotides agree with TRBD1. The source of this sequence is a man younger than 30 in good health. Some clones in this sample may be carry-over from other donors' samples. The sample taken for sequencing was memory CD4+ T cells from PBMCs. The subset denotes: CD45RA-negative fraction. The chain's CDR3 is CASSDRTGGGGELFF. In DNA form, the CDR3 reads TGTGCCAGCAGCGATAGGACAGGGGGAGGCGGGGAGCTGTTTTTT.